The 3 T cell receptor beta chains below were found in one sample sequenced in a study of Tregs in tolerant kidney transplant recipients. Measured with immunoSEQ multiplex PCR; TCRdb has only the in-frame clones, and not every one. The table lists just under 65,000 clones, 98% of them singletons. This material consisted of Tregs from blood, taken before the transplant. All receptors come from a human donor who received a combined kidney and bone marrow transplant.

The V and J genes are TRBV5-4 and TRBJ2-5; 10 bases align to TRBD2. V lost 0 bases to trimming and J lost 4 bases; unmatched junction nucleotides: 6. This CDR3 comprises 16 residues. CDR1 and CDR2 (germline): SGHNT, YYREEE (reference sequence). CDR3 sequence: CASSLASGGWGETQYF. The CDR3 nucleotides are TGTGCCAGCAGCTTGGCTAGCGGGGGTTGGGGAGAGACCCAGTACTTC. The full variable domain, in which reference TRBV5-4 and TRBJ2-5 provide the parts outside the CDR3, is ETGVTQSPTHLIKTRGQQVTLRCSSQSGHNTVSWYQQALGQGPQFIFQYYREEENGRGNFPPRFSGLQFPNYSSELNVNALELDDSALYLCASSLASGGWGETQYFGPGTRLLVL.

In nucleotides, the CDR3 is TGTGCCAGCAGTGAATATAGCGAGGGCTACACCTTC. It codes for CASSEYSEGYTF. The gene calls are TRBV25-1 and TRBJ1-2; D gene unclear. The germline CDR1 and CDR2 sequences are MGHDK and SYGVNS. Trimming took off 0 bases at V and 8 bases at J, with 7 bases between the two ends. This CDR3 is 12 amino acids long.

Remarks on this clone: The junction differs from germline at one of its ends, possibly a read error. CDR3 region: CTISEVQGEKPQHF. DNA for the CDR3: TGTACCATCAGTGAAGTCCAGGGGGAGAAGCCCCAGCATTTT. This chain connects TRBV10-3 to TRBJ1-5; TRBD1 matches at 7 bases. Per the germline V gene, CDR1 is ENHRY and CDR2 is SYGVKD. This CDR3 region has 14 residues.